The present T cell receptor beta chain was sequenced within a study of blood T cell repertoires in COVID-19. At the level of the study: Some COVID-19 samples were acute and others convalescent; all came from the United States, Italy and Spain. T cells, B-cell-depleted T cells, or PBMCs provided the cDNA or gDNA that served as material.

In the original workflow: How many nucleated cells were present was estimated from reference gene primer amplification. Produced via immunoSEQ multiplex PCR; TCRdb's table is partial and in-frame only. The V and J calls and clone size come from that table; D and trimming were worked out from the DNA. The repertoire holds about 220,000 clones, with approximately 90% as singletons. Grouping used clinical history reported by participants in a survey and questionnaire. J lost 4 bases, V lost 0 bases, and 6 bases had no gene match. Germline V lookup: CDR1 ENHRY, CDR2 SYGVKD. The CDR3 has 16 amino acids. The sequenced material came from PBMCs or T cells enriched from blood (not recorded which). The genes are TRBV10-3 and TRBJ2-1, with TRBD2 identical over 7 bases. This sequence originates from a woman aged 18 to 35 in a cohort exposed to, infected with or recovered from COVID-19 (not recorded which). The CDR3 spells CAISESRTRVYNEQFF. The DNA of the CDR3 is TGTGCCATCAGTGAGTCGCGGACTAGGGTATACAATGAGCAGTTCTTC.